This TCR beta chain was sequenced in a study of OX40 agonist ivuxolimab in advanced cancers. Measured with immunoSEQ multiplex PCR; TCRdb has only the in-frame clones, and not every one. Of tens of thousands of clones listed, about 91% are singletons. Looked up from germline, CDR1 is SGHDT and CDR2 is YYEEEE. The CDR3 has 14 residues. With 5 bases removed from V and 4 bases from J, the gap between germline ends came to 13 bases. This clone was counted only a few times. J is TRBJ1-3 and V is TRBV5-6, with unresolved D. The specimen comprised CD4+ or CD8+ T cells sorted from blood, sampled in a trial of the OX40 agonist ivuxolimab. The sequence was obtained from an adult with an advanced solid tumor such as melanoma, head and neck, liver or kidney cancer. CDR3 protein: CASRLRGFGNTIYF. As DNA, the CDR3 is TGTGCCAGCAGGTTACGAGGCTTCGGAAACACCATATATTTT.